This is a list of T cell receptor beta chains from one sample in a study of control samples from healthy donors and cancer patients. Clones were read by immunoSEQ multiplex PCR, and TCRdb kept only the in-frame ones, dropping some. There are just over 90,000 clones in the sample; around 83% occur only once, and 1.3% lies in the top ten. The sample was blood. Receptors originate from a woman aged 45-60 years in good health. The CDR3 runs from the conserved cysteine through the conserved F or W. A D gene is named only where the DNA matches it firmly. Part of the rows lack a size; the others show once, few, many or a class for expanded clones.

TRBJ2-5 once NA TRBV28 CASSLAEGVQETQYF TGTGCCAGCAGCCTGGCGGAGGGGGTCCAAGAGACCCAGTACTTC
TRBJ2-2 NA NA TRBV29-1 CSVGRSANTGELFF TGCAGCGTTGGGCGCAGCGCGAACACCGGGGAGCTGTTTTTT
TRBJ2-7 NA TRBD2 TRBV7-9 CASSPSTGLAGLGYF TGTGCCAGCAGCCCATCCACGGGACTAGCGGGACTGGGTTATTTC
TRBJ2-7 NA TRBD2 TRBV4-2 CASSDTSGRTIIYEQYF TGTGCCAGCAGCGATACTAGCGGGAGGACGATTATCTACGAGCAGTACTTC
TRBJ1-1 NA NA TRBV4-3 CASSQGGRGTEAFF TGCGCCAGCAGCCAAGGAGGCCGGGGTACTGAAGCTTTCTTT
TRBJ2-5 NA NA TRBV5-6 CASSLAQTQETQYF TGTGCCAGCAGCTTGGCTCAGACTCAAGAGACCCAGTACTTC
TRBJ1-5 NA NA TRBV9 CASSVVQPQHF TGTGCCAGCAGCGTAGTACAGCCCCAGCATTTT
TRBJ2-1 NA TRBD2 TRBV4-2 CASSQDRLAGGGEQFF TGTGCCAGCAGCCAAGATCGACTAGCGGGAGGGGGGGAGCAGTTCTTC
TRBJ2-5 NA NA TRBV19 CASSPDGTARQETQYF TGTGCCAGTAGCCCGGACGGCACCGCCCGCCAAGAGACCCAGTACTTC
TRBJ2-1 NA NA TRBV3-1/TRBV3-2 CARPSPGKFF TGTGCCAGGCCCTCCCCCGGTAAGTTCTTC
TRBJ2-3 NA NA TRBV14 CASSRMNTDTQYF TGTGCCAGCAGCCGGATGAACACAGATACGCAGTATTTT
TRBJ2-1 NA NA TRBV19 CASSTRDVRFSLKVHNEQFF TGTGCCAGTAGTACTCGGGACGTCCGGTTCTCTCTTAAAGTCCACAATGAGCAGTTCTTC
TRBJ2-2 NA NA TRBV6-2/TRBV6-3 CASSLTDSGELFF TGTGCCAGCAGCCTCACAGATTCCGGGGAGCTGTTTTTT
TRBJ1-6 NA TRBD1 TRBV29-1 CSVQGQGVGSPLHF TGCAGCGTACAAGGACAGGGAGTGGGTTCACCCCTCCACTTT
TRBJ1-1 few NA TRBV7-8 CASSSASPKKWNTEAFF TGTGCCAGCAGCTCAGCTAGCCCTAAAAAATGGAACACTGAAGCTTTCTTT
TRBJ1-4 NA NA TRBV25-1 CASSGGYSADNEKLFF TGTGCCAGCAGTGGGGGGTACTCCGCCGATAATGAAAAACTGTTTTTT
TRBJ1-4 NA NA TRBV5-1 CASSLGVDEKLFF TGCGCCAGCAGCTTGGGCGTGGACGAAAAACTGTTTTTT
TRBJ2-1 few NA TRBV4-1 CASSQGSQSSYNEQFF TGCGCCAGCAGCCAAGGAAGTCAGAGCTCCTACAATGAGCAGTTCTTC
TRBJ1-1 NA NA TRBV5-1 CASSLVGADTEAFF TGCGCCAGCAGCTTGGTGGGGGCTGACACTGAAGCTTTCTTT
TRBJ2-7 NA NA TRBV11-3 CASSFTTGPGLSTYEQYF TGTGCCAGCAGCTTCACGACCGGGCCCGGACTGTCAACCTACGAGCAGTACTTC
TRBJ2-5 NA NA TRBV19 CASSIVGASETQYF TGTGCCAGTAGTATAGTCGGGGCCTCAGAGACCCAGTACTTC
TRBJ1-1 NA NA TRBV29-1 CSARTVLSGTEAFF TGCAGCGCTCGGACAGTACTCAGCGGCACTGAAGCTTTCTTT
TRBJ2-2 NA TRBD2 TRBV6-2/TRBV6-3 CASSRTSSGGSIGELFF TGTGCCAGCAGCCGAACGTCTAGCGGGGGAAGCATCGGGGAGCTGTTTTTT
TRBJ2-5 NA TRBD2 TRBV9 CASSGPLAGGRETQYF TGTGCCAGCAGCGGGCCCCTAGCGGGGGGGCGAGAGACCCAGTACTTC
TRBJ1-6 few NA TRBV19 CARHYNSPLHF TGTGCCCGCCACTATAATTCACCCCTCCACTTT
TRBJ1-5 NA NA TRBV19 CASSIGVRANQPQHF TGTGCCAGTAGTATAGGGGTCAGGGCCAATCAGCCCCAGCATTTT
TRBJ2-3 NA TRBD2 TRBV5-1 CASSKGLAGGPDRTDTQYF TGCGCCAGCAGCAAAGGACTAGCGGGAGGGCCTGATAGGACAGATACGCAGTATTTT
TRBJ2-2 NA NA TRBV6-4 CASSGTATGELFF TGTGCCAGCAGTGGGACCGCCACCGGGGAGCTGTTTTTT
TRBJ1-1 once TRBD1 TRBV6-5 CASSKGALNTEAFF TGTGCCAGCAGCAAGGGGGCCCTAAACACTGAAGCTTTCTTT
TRBJ2-2 NA NA TRBV5-1 CASSPGLLNTGELFF TGCGCCAGCAGCCCGGGACTTCTTAACACCGGGGAGCTGTTTTTT
TRBJ2-7 NA NA TRBV4-3 CASSQGLIYEQYF TGCGCCAGCAGCCAAGGTTTAATTTACGAGCAGTACTTC
TRBJ1-1 NA NA TRBV7-3 CASSFGRDTEAFF TGTGCCAGCAGCTTTGGCAGGGACACTGAAGCTTTCTTT
TRBJ1-1 NA NA TRBV19 CASSIMGLKDPEAFF TGTGCCAGTAGTATAATGGGCCTAAAGGACCCTGAAGCTTTCTTT
TRBJ2-1 NA TRBD2 TRBV4-2 CASSQEATSGYNEQFF TGTGCCAGCAGCCAGGAGGCGACTAGCGGCTACAATGAGCAGTTCTTC
TRBJ1-1 NA NA TRBV25-1 CASSDRSQDSNTEAFF TGTGCCAGCAGTGATAGATCTCAGGACAGCAACACTGAAGCTTTCTTT
TRBJ1-6 NA TRBD1 TRBV5-1 CASSIGTGNNSPLHF TGCGCCAGCAGCATCGGGACAGGGAATAATTCACCCCTCCACTTT
TRBJ1-1 NA NA TRBV5-3 CARSLGLPNTEAFF TGTGCCAGAAGCTTGGGTCTGCCGAACACTGAAGCTTTCTTT
TRBJ1-6 few TRBD1 TRBV4-3 CASSPSRAGGSSPLHF TGCGCCAGCAGCCCCTCTAGGGCAGGGGGAAGTTCACCCCTCCACTTT
TRBJ2-2 NA NA TRBV5-1 CASSPTGPNTGELFF TGCGCCAGCAGCCCCACGGGCCCGAACACCGGGGAGCTGTTTTTT
TRBJ1-6 NA NA TRBV14 CASSQDTGRDTSPLHF TGTGCCAGCAGCCAAGATACTGGCAGGGACACTTCACCCCTCCACTTT
TRBJ2-3 NA NA TRBV7-3 CASSLMGSADTQYF TGTGCCAGCAGCTTAATGGGTTCGGCGGATACGCAGTATTTT
TRBJ1-4 NA NA TRBV5-5 CASSLRPDTEEKLFF TGTGCCAGCAGCCTCCGTCCCGACACTGAGGAAAAACTGTTTTTT